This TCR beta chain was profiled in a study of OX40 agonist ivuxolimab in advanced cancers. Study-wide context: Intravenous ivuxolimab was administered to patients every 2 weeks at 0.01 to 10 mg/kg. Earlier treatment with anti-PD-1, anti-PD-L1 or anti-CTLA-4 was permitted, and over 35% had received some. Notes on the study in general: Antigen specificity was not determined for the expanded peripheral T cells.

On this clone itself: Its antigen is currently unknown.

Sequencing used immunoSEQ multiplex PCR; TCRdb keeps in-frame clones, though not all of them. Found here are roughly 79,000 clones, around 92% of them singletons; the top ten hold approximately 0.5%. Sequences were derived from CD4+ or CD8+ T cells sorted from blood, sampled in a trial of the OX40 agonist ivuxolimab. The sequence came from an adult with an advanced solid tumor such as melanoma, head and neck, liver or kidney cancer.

The CDR3 is CASSVGQSDTEAFF. The DNA of the CDR3 is TGTGCCAGCAGCGTAGGACAGTCGGACACTGAAGCTTTCTTT. V gene TRBV9 combines with J gene TRBJ1-1; TRBD1 might be the D (5 bases). CDR1 SGDLS and CDR2 YYNGEE come from the germline V gene. This CDR3 region has 14 residues. Trimming stripped 0 bases from V and 3 bases from J, with 9 bases between.